The next 21 T cell receptor beta chains were all read from a single sample in a study of OX40 agonist ivuxolimab in advanced cancers. Sequencing was performed with immunoSEQ multiplex PCR; in TCRdb, only in-frame clones are kept and a portion is missing. The sample carries 50,000 to 75,000 clones, roughly 84% recorded once. The sequencing here drew on CD4+ or CD8+ T cells sorted from blood, taken in a trial of the OX40 agonist ivuxolimab. The receptors were sampled from an adult with an advanced solid tumor such as melanoma, head and neck, liver or kidney cancer.

The chain uses TRBV11-2 and TRBJ2-3, with TRBD2 matching over 10 bases. The CDR3 sequence is 17 residues long. J gave up 7 bases and V 4 bases, and 14 bases lay outside the gene matches. Germline V gives CDR1 SGHAT, CDR2 FQNNGV. This chain's CDR3 is CASSSRGAGGSANTQYF. The CDR3 DNA reads as TGTGCCAGCAGCTCCCGAGGAGCGGGGGGGTCCGCGAATACGCAGTATTTT.

This chain joins TRBV7-2 and TRBJ1-1; tentatively, D is TRBD1 (6 bases). The CDR3 totals 14 residues. Germline CDR1 reads SGHTA; CDR2 reads FQGNSA. V was trimmed by 3 bases and J by 1 base, leaving 9 bases between them. In DNA, the CDR3 is TGTGCCAGCAGCTTGGGCAGGGGGAACACTGAAGCTTTCTTT. Translation gives CASSLGRGNTEAFF.

This chain links TRBV11-1 with TRBJ1-2; 7 bases agree with TRBD1. After removal of 5 bases from V and 3 bases from J, the junction contained 3 bases not matched to a gene. The CDR3 length is 13 residues. Germline V CDR1 and CDR2: SGHAT, FQDESV (reference sequence). CDR3 nucleotides: TGTGCCAGCAGCCGACAGGGTGACTATGGCTACACCTTC. Translated, it gives CASSRQGDYGYTF.

The chain links TRBV7-9 to TRBJ2-3; no clear D. The V end lost 6 bases, the J end lost 0 bases, and 10 bases lay between the germline ends. Germline V gene lookup returns CDR1 SEHNR and CDR2 FQNEAQ (reference sequence). The CDR3 has 14 residues. This CDR3 is CASRVYSSTDTQYF. The CDR3 nucleotides read TGTGCCAGCAGGGTCTACTCTAGCACAGATACGCAGTATTTT. The entire variable domain, with the rest obtained from reference TRBV7-9 and TRBJ2-3, is as follows: DTGVSQNPRHKITKRGQNVTFRCDPISEHNRLYWYRQTLGQGPEFLTYFQNEAQLEKSRLLSDRFSAERPKGSFSTLEIQRTEQGDSAMYLCASRVYSSTDTQYFGPGTRLTVL.

The chain has TRBV10-3 and TRBJ1-5; D is ambiguous. Germline loops: CDR1 ENHRY, CDR2 SYGVKD. Trimming stripped 3 bases from V and 0 bases from J, with 9 bases between. The CDR3 extends over 15 amino acids. CDR3 protein: CAISEPGFSNQPQHF. CDR3 in DNA: TGTGCCATCAGTGAACCGGGGTTTAGCAATCAGCCCCAGCATTTT.

This clone was found a few times. This chain joins TRBV14 and TRBJ1-1; D unclear. Trimming removed 7 bases from V and 3 bases from J, with 6 bases in between. The CDR3 has 11 amino acids. CDR1 is SGHDN and CDR2 is FVKESK in the germline V gene. CDR3 coding DNA: TGTGCCAGCAAGGGATACACTGAAGCTTTCTTT. It is translated as CASKGYTEAFF.

This clone was counted between two and nine times. The chain is built from TRBV19 and TRBJ2-5; 12 bases line up with TRBD2. Unmatched junction bases numbered 7, after V lost 6 bases and J lost 5 bases. Germline lookup yields CDR1 LNHDA and CDR2 SQIVND (reference sequence). The CDR3 totals 15 residues. CDR3 coding DNA: TGTGCCAGTAGCTTGACTAGCGGGGGATTTGAGACCCAGTACTTC. Its protein product is CASSLTSGGFETQYF.

J is TRBJ1-6 and V is TRBV6-5; TRBD1 might be the D (6 bases). CDR1 and CDR2 from the germline V gene are MNHEY and SVGAGI. Trimming left V 0 bases short and J 7 bases short, with 13 bases between. The CDR3 has 16 residues. CDR3 coding DNA: TGTGCCAGCAGTTACTCGGCAGGGGCGACGAATTCACCCCTCCACTTT. This encodes CASSYSAGATNSPLHF.

V and J are TRBV4-3 and TRBJ1-4; D is uncertain. V dropped 1 base and J dropped 10 bases, with 22 bases sitting between them. Germline V lookup: CDR1 LGHNA, CDR2 YSLEER. CDR3 length: 17 amino acids. CDR3 DNA sequence: TGCGCCAGCAGCCAAGGGCGTGGTTCACCCGACCCTCGAAAACTGTTTTTT. Translation: CASSQGRGSPDPRKLFF.

V and J are TRBV5-1 and TRBJ1-2, with 9 bases lining up with TRBD1. With 4 bases clipped from V and 5 bases from J, the junction kept 6 bases outside the gene matches. This CDR3 has 14 residues. Germline CDR1 reads SGHRS; CDR2 reads YFSETQ. CDR3 residues: CASSQGQGGYGYTF. CDR3 in DNA: TGCGCCAGCAGCCAGGGACAGGGCGGATATGGCTACACCTTC. Complete variable domain (other parts from reference TRBV5-1 and TRBJ1-2): KAGVTQTPRYLIKTRGQQVTLSCSPISGHRSVSWYQQTPGQGLQFLFEYFSETQRNKGNFPGRFSGRQFSNSRSEMNVSTLELGDSALYLCASSQGQGGYGYTFGSGTRLTVV.

The V gene is TRBV2, the J gene TRBJ1-6, with TRBD1 as a possible D gene (5 bases). Germline V gene lookup returns CDR1 SNHLY and CDR2 FYNNEI. V gave up 5 bases and J gave up 8 bases, with 19 bases separating them. The CDR3 runs 16 residues. CDR3 residues: CASSFDDSPSYSPLHF. CDR3 in DNA: TGTGCCAGCAGTTTTGACGACAGCCCGTCTTATTCACCCCTCCACTTT.

Points on this clone: Relative to the germline gene, one junction end is altered; a read error may explain this. The CDR3 nucleotides read TGCGCCAGCAGCCGGGCATTGAACACTGAAGCTTTCTTT. This sequence encodes CASSRALNTEAFF. V usage is TRBV5-4 and J usage is TRBJ1-1; D ambiguous. Germline CDR1 reads SGHNT; CDR2 reads YYREEE (reference sequence). This CDR3 has 13 amino acids.

The chain carries TRBV7-9 and TRBJ1-1; TRBD1 aligns across 8 bases. V dropped 3 bases and J dropped 1; count of bases not matched to a gene: 7. The germline V gene encodes CDR1 SEHNR and CDR2 FQNEAQ (reference sequence). The CDR3 runs 16 residues. CDR3 protein: CASSFSGGLGNTEAFF. CDR3 coding DNA: TGTGCCAGCAGCTTTTCAGGGGGCTTAGGGAACACTGAAGCTTTCTTT.

The sample holds one count of this clone. The chain joins TRBV5-4 to TRBJ2-1, with TRBD2 as a possible D gene (7 bases). From germline, CDR1 is SGHNT and CDR2 YYREEE (reference sequence). With 0 bases removed from V and 4 bases from J, the gap between germline ends came to 14 bases. The CDR3 loop spans 16 amino acids. CDR3 in DNA: TGTGCCAGCAGCTTGGCCCTGGGGGGGCTGTACAATGAGCAGTTCTTC. It translates to CASSLALGGLYNEQFF.

J is TRBJ2-7 and V is TRBV10-2; tentative D call: TRBD1 (6 bases). CDR3 length: 14 amino acids. V was pared by 6 bases and J by 2 bases, with 14 bases between. CDR1 is WSHSY and CDR2 is SAAADI in the germline V gene. DNA for the CDR3: TGCGCCAGCAGAGACCCGACAGGCACCTACGAGCAGTACTTC. Amino acids: CASRDPTGTYEQYF.

The chain combines TRBV5-1 with TRBJ2-5; TRBD1 agrees at 9 bases. CDR3 length: 15 residues. The V gene's germline CDR1 is SGHRS and CDR2 YFSETQ. J gave up 0 bases and V 4 bases, and 4 bases lay outside the gene matches. CDR3 nucleotides: TGCGCCAGCAGCCCCCGGGACAGGGACCAAGAGACCCAGTACTTC. Residues: CASSPRDRDQETQYF.

This sequence joins TRBV14 and TRBJ1-2; no clear D gene. CDR3 length: 14 amino acids. Between the trimmed V and J ends, which lost 2 bases and 8 bases, there was a span of 15 bases. Germline V gives CDR1 SGHDN, CDR2 FVKESK. CDR3: CASSQKVDGMGYTF. CDR3 bases: TGTGCCAGCAGCCAAAAGGTGGACGGGATGGGCTACACCTTC.

This chain links TRBV7-2 with TRBJ1-1; D unresolved. CDR3 length equals 16 residues. CDR1 is SGHTA, CDR2 FQGNSA, per germline. Trimming stripped 1 base from V and 0 bases from J, with 12 bases between. Here the CDR3 DNA reads TGTGCCAGCAGCTTAGAAATGGGCAGATTGAACACTGAAGCTTTCTTT. It is translated as CASSLEMGRLNTEAFF.

The chain is built from TRBV30 and TRBJ2-5; 7 bases are shared with TRBD2. Germline V gives CDR1 GTSNPN, CDR2 SVGIG (reference sequence). This CDR3 comprises 13 residues. With 8 bases clipped from V and 0 bases from J, the junction kept 6 bases outside the gene matches. The CDR3 reads CARGEGHQETQYF. The DNA for the CDR3 is TGTGCCCGGGGGGAGGGACACCAAGAGACCCAGTACTTC. The variable domain in full, completed from reference TRBV30 and TRBJ2-5, reads SQTIHQWPATLVQPVGSPLSLECTVEGTSNPNLYWYRQAAGRGLQLLFYSVGIGQISSEVPQNLSASRPQDRQFILSSKKLLLSDSGFYLCARGEGHQETQYFGPGTRLLVL.

J is TRBJ2-3 and V is TRBV7-2; weak D call: TRBD2 (5 bases). CDR1 and CDR2 (germline): SGHTA, FQGNSA. V lost 7 bases and J 1 base, leaving 15 bases between the germline ends. This CDR3 is 15 amino acids long. As DNA, the CDR3 is TGTGCCAGCACCTCGAGGGTGAGTGGCACAGATACGCAGTATTTT. It translates to CASTSRVSGTDTQYF.

The rearrangement links TRBV6-1 to TRBJ2-3, with 7 bases lining up with TRBD1. After removal of 4 bases from V and 9 bases from J, the junction contained 16 bases not matched to a gene. Germline CDR1 reads MNHNS; CDR2 reads SASEGT. This CDR3 has 16 amino acids. Written as DNA, the CDR3 is TGTGCCAGCAGTGCCGCGACAGGGTCCCCGCATGGGACGCAGTATTTT. Protein product: CASSAATGSPHGTQYF.